The source of this T cell receptor (beta chain) is a study of T cell responses to AZD1222 COVID-19 vaccine. On this clone itself: No antigen is known for it.

TCRdb's copy holds only in-frame clones and misses some; the assay was immunoSEQ multiplex PCR. The sample has approximately 140,000 clones; about 92% are singletons. Findings of the study overall: White British donors predominated, females outnumbered males, and clonal diversity was possibly underestimated. Spike-specific TCR breadth and depth were elevated following two AZD1222 doses. Repertoire sampling occurred only after the peak T cell response. Researchers report vaccine-associated CD4 TCRs spanning spike, with dominance at 160-218 and 743-854.

Trimming pared 7 bases from V and 5 bases from J, leaving 17 bases between. The CDR3 runs to 15 residues. The V gene's germline CDR1 is LNHNV and CDR2 YYDKDF (reference sequence). This specimen was peripheral blood, taken on day 0 of AZD1222 vaccination. The rearrangement links TRBV15 to TRBJ2-2; the D gene could be TRBD1 or TRBD2 (5 bases each). The source is an adult in good health. The CDR3, as DNA: TGTGCCACCAAAGCACGGCGCGAGGGGACCGGGGAGCTGTTTTTT. This gives the protein CATKARREGTGELFF.